The entry that follows covers one T cell receptor (beta chain) sequence. The target antigen is unknown. This sample stems from a study of Ad26.COV2.S vaccination and SARS-CoV-2 variants. The CDR3 extends over 16 amino acids. The ends were cut back, 3 bases at V and 8 bases at J, with 19 bases in the middle. The germline gives CDR1 SEHNR, CDR2 FQNEAQ (reference sequence). The method was immunoSEQ multiplex PCR; TCRdb's version includes in-frame clones alone and lacks a portion of them. The table lists a few hundred thousand clones, about 89% of them singletons, with over 2.5% in the top ten. Study-wide results and limits: Similar non-spike TCR breadth was seen in vaccine and placebo recipients.

Regarding treatment: approximately 18 received Ad26.COV2.S at low or high dose, single or two shots; 5 received placebo; per-sample allocation not given. Following the first vaccine or placebo injection, samples were taken on day 63. Sequenced material: peripheral blood, taken in a trial of Ad26.COV2.S vaccine versus placebo. The chain employs TRBV7-9 and TRBJ1-4; no reliable D call. The receptor was derived from a person aged 18-65 years who received the Ad26.COV2.S COVID-19 vaccine or a placebo. The chain's CDR3 is CASSLMSTVQGEKLFF. The CDR3 DNA reads TGTGCCAGCAGCTTGATGTCTACAGTCCAAGGCGAAAAACTGTTTTTT.